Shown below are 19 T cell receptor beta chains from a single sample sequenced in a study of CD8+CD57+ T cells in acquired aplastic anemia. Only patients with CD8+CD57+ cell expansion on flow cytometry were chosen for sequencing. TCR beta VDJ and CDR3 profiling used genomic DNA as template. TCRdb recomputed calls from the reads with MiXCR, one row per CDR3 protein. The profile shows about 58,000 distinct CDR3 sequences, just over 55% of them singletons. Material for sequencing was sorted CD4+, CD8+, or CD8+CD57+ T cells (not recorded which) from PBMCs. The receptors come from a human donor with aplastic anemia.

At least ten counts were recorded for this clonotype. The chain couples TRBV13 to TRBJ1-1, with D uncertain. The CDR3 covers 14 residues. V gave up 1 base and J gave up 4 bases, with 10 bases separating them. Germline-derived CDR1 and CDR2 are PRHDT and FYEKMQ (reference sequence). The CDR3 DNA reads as TGTGCCAGCAGCTTAGCGGAGGCTACCACTGAAGCTTTCTTT. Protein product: CASSLAEATTEAFF. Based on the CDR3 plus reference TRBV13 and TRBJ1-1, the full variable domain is AAGVIQSPRHLIKEKRETATLKCYPIPRHDTVYWYQQGPGQDPQFLISFYEKMQSDKGSIPDRFSAQQFSDYHSELNMSSLELGDSALYFCASSLAEATTEAFFGQGTRLTVV.

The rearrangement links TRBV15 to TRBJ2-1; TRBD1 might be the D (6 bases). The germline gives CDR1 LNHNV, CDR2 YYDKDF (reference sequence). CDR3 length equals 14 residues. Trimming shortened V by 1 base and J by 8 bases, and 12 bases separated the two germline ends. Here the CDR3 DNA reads TGTGCCACCAGCAGAGGAACAGGGATCGATGAGCAGTTCTTC. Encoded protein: CATSRGTGIDEQFF.

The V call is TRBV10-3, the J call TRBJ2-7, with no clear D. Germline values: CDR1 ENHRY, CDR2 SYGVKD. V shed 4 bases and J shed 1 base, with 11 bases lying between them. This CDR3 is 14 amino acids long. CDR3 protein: CAISVGIQSYEQYF. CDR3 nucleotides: TGTGCCATCAGTGTGGGTATTCAATCCTACGAGCAGTACTTC.

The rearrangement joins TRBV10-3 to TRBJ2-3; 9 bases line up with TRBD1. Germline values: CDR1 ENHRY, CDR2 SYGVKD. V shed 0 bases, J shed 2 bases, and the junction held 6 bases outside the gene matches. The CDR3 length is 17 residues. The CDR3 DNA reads TGTGCCATCAGTGAGTCCAACAGGGGGCGGGTCACAGATACGCAGTATTTT. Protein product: CAISESNRGRVTDTQYF.

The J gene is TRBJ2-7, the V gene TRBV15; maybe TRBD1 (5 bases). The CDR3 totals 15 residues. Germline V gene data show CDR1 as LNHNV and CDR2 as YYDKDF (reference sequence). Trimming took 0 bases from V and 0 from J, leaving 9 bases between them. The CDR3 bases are TGTGCCACCAGCAGAGAGGGCACAGGCTCCTACGAGCAGTACTTC. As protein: CATSREGTGSYEQYF.

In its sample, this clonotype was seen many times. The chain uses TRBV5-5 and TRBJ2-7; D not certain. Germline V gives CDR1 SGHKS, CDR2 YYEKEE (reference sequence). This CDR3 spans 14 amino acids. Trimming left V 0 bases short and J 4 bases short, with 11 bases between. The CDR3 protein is CASSLGTLAYEQYF. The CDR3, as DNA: TGTGCCAGCAGCTTGGGCACGCTTGCGTACGAGCAGTACTTC.

The CDR3 is CAIRPGTNQETQYF. The CDR3 DNA is TGTGCCATCAGGCCCGGGACTAACCAAGAGACCCAGTACTTC. The chain joins TRBV10-3 to TRBJ2-5, with 7 bases aligning to TRBD2. CDR1 is ENHRY and CDR2 is SYGVKD in the germline V gene. V was pared by 6 bases and J by 0 bases, with 4 bases of the junction left unmatched. The CDR3 is made up of 14 amino acids.

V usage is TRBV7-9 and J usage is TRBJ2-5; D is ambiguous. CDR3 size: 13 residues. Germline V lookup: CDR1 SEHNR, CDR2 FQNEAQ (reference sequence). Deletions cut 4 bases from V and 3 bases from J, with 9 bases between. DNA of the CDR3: TGTGCCAGCAGCTCACACGACAAAGAGACCCAGTACTTC. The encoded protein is CASSSHDKETQYF.

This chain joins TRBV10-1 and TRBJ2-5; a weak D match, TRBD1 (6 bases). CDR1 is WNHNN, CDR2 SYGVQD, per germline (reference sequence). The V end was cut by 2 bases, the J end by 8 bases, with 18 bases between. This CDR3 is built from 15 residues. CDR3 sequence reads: CASSESRQGISTQYF. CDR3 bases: TGCGCCAGCAGTGAGAGTAGGCAGGGGATCAGTACCCAGTACTTC.

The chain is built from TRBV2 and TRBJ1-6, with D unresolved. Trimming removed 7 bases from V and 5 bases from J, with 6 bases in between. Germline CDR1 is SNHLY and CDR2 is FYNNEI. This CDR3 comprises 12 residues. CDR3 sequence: CASIKDNSPLHF. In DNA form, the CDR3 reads TGTGCCAGCATAAAGGATAATTCACCCCTCCACTTT.

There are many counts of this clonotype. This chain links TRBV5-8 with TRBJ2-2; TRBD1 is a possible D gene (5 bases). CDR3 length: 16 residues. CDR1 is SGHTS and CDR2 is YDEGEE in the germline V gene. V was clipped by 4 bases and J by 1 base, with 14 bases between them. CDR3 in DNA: TGTGCCAGCAGCACGCGACAGACATTGAACACCGGGGAGCTGTTTTTT. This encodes CASSTRQTLNTGELFF.

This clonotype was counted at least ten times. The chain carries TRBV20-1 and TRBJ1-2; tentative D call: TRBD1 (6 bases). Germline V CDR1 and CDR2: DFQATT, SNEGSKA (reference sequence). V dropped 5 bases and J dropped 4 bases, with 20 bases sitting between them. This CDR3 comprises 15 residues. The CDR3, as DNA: TGCAGTGCTCGGGGGCCGGGGGTTTGGGGCTATGGCTACACCTTC. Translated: CSARGPGVWGYGYTF.

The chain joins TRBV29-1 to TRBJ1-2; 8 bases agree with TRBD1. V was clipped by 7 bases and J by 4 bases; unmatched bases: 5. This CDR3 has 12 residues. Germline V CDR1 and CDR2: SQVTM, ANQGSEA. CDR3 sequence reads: CSAGGDPYGYTF. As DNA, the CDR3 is TGCAGCGCAGGGGGCGACCCCTATGGCTACACCTTC.

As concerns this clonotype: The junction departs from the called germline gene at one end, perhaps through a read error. CDR3 sequence: CASSAQNSYEQYF. The CDR3, as DNA: TGTGCTAGCAGCGCACAGAATTCCTACGAGCAGTACTTC. The chain employs TRBV7-7 and TRBJ2-7; D is undetermined. Germline values: CDR1 SSHAT, CDR2 FNYEAQ (reference sequence). This CDR3 is built from 13 residues.

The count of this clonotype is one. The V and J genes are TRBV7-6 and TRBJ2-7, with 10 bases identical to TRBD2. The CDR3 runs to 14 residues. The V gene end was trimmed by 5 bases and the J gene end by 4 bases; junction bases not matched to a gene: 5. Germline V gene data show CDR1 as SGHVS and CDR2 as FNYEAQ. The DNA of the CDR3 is TGTGCCAGCAGCCCGAGCGGGGGGGGATACGAGCAGTACTTC. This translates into CASSPSGGGYEQYF. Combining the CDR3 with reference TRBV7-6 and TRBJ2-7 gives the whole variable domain GAGVSQSPRYKVTKRGQDVALRCDPISGHVSLYWYRQALGQGPEFLTYFNYEAQQDKSGLPNDRFSAERPEGSISTLTIQRTEQRDSAMYRCASSPSGGGYEQYFGPGTRLTVT.

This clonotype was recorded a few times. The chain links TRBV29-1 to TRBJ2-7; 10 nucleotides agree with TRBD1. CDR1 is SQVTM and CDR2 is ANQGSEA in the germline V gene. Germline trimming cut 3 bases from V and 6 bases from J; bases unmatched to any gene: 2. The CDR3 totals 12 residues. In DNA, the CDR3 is TGCAGCGTTGAGGGACAGGGGAGCGAGCAGTACTTC. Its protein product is CSVEGQGSEQYF.

CDR3 in amino acids: CSVVTVEAFF. The CDR3 DNA is TGCAGCGTGGTGACAGTTGAAGCTTTCTTT. The chain uses TRBV29-1 and TRBJ1-1, with a tentative D call TRBD1 (5 bases). Germline assignment: CDR1 SQVTM and CDR2 ANQGSEA. The CDR3 extends over 10 amino acids. V lost 6 bases and J 7 bases, leaving 9 bases between the germline ends.

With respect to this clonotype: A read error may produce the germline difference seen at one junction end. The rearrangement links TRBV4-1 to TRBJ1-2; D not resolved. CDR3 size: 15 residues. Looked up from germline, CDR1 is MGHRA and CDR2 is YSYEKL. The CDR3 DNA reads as TGCGCCAGCAGCCTCGGGGTGCAATCTAACCATGGCTACACCTTC. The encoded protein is CASSLGVQSNHGYTF.

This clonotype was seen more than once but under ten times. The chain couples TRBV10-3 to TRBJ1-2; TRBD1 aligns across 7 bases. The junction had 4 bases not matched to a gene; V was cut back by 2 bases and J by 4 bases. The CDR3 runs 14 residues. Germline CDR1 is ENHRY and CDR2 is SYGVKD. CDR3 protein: CAISEGTELYGYTF. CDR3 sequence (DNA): TGTGCCATCAGTGAGGGGACAGAACTCTATGGCTACACCTTC.